One and the same sample provided the 3 T cell receptor beta chains below, sequenced in a study of blood T cells in healthy people across ages. For the second PCR, which ran for about 7 to 12 cycles, a sample-barcoded 5' primer and a J-beta primer mix were used. TCRdb re-derived calls from the 5' RACE reads in MiXCR, one entry per CDR3 protein. Of hundreds of thousands of distinct CDR3 sequences listed, roughly 30% are singletons. Material for sequencing was blood. These receptors were taken from a woman of 80 years or more in good health.

This clonotype showed up many times. This may stem from a read error, because a much larger clone lies one nucleotide away. This sequence joins TRBV29-1 and TRBJ1-1; a weak D match, TRBD1 (5 bases). The length of the CDR3 is 12 residues. V was shortened by 4 bases and J by 6 bases, with 12 bases between the two germline ends. Germline V gene lookup returns CDR1 SQVTM and CDR2 ANQGSEA. In DNA form, the CDR3 reads TGCAGCGTTGTAGGGGTGCGCGCTGAAGCTTTCTTT. It codes for CSVVGVRAEAFF.

As for this clonotype: A read error is possible here, since a much larger clone lies one base away. The chain couples TRBV20-1 to TRBJ2-1; possibly TRBD1 or TRBD2 for D (5 bases each). This CDR3 is built from 13 residues. Per the germline V gene, CDR1 is DFQATT and CDR2 is SNEGSKA (reference sequence). The chain's CDR3 is CSFRGLSYNGQFF. CDR3 in DNA: TGCAGTTTCCGGGGCCTCTCCTACAATGGGCAGTTCTTC.

The rearrangement links TRBV6-1 to TRBJ1-2, with a tentative D call TRBD1 (6 bases). V lost 8 bases to trimming and J lost 0 bases, with 13 bases between them. CDR1 is MNHNS, CDR2 SASEGT, per germline. This CDR3 is built from 14 residues. The CDR3 DNA reads as TGTGCCAGCGGGGGAGGGACACCTAACTATGGCTACACCTTC. Amino acids: CASGGGTPNYGYTF.